One and the same sample provided the 24 T cell receptor beta chains below, sequenced in a study of T cells in narcolepsy. Repertoires were generated with immunoSEQ multiplex PCR, while TCRdb's copy carries only in-frame clones and drops some. The sample has tens of thousands of clones; roughly 85% are singletons. The sample taken for sequencing was memory (CD45RA-) CD4+ T cells from blood. Source of these receptors: a human donor in good health.

This chain uses TRBV6-5 with TRBJ1-3, with D perhaps matching TRBD1 (5 bases). In germline, CDR1 is MNHEY, CDR2 SVGAGI. Trimming removed 0 bases from V and 1 base from J, with 10 bases in between. The CDR3 is 16 amino acids. The CDR3 loop is CASSYSPGTSGNTIYF. The CDR3 region has the DNA TGTGCCAGCAGTTACTCCCCGGGGACTTCTGGAAACACCATATATTTT.

The chain uses TRBV5-1 and TRBJ2-7; a weak D match, TRBD1 (6 bases). V dropped 1 base and J dropped 2 bases, with 19 bases sitting between them. The CDR3 sequence is 17 residues long. Germline lookup yields CDR1 SGHRS and CDR2 YFSETQ. The CDR3 protein is CASSLTLRTDSPYEQYF. The CDR3 nucleotides are TGCGCCAGCAGCTTGACTTTGAGGACAGATTCGCCCTACGAGCAGTACTTC.

The chain recombines TRBV7-9 with TRBJ2-7, with D perhaps matching TRBD1 or TRBD2 (5 bases each). The V gene's germline CDR1 is SEHNR and CDR2 FQNEAQ (reference sequence). The V end was cut by 5 bases, the J end by 7 bases, with 12 bases between. CDR3 length: 12 residues. Here the CDR3 reads CASSQPWGEQYF. DNA for the CDR3: TGTGCCAGCAGCCAACCGTGGGGGGAGCAGTACTTC.

This clone appeared a single time. The DNA of the CDR3 is TGTGCCAGCAGTCCCCGGGATAGGGCTTTCTTT. It yields the protein CASSPRDRAFF. The chain joins TRBV28 to TRBJ1-1; D remains ambiguous. Trimming took off 5 bases at V and 11 bases at J, with 12 bases between the two ends. The CDR3 is 11 residues long. CDR1 MDHEN and CDR2 SYDVKM come from the germline V gene.

The gene calls are TRBV9 and TRBJ2-7; 8 bases agree with TRBD2. This CDR3 has 15 residues. The germline V gene encodes CDR1 SGDLS and CDR2 YYNGEE. Trimming took 0 bases from V and 5 from J; bases not matched to a gene: 7. CDR3 residues: CASSVATGGVHEQYF. In DNA, the CDR3 is TGTGCCAGCAGCGTAGCTACGGGGGGGGTCCACGAGCAGTACTTC.

V gene TRBV7-2 combines with J gene TRBJ1-1; a weak D match, TRBD1 (5 bases). The CDR3 contains 13 residues. Germline CDR1 and CDR2: SGHTA and FQGNSA. V gave up 6 bases and J gave up 1 base, with 9 bases separating them. The CDR3 region is CASRTGGNTEAFF. The DNA of the CDR3 is TGTGCCAGCAGAACAGGCGGGAACACTGAAGCTTTCTTT.

The chain couples TRBV4-3 to TRBJ1-5; D possibly corresponds to TRBD1 (5 bases). Trimming shortened V by 1 base and J by 4 bases, and 14 bases separated the two germline ends. The CDR3 loop spans 16 amino acids. Germline CDR1 is LGHNA and CDR2 is YSLEER. The CDR3 loop is CASSQVPGPGNQPQHF. CDR3 DNA: TGCGCCAGCAGCCAAGTTCCAGGGCCGGGGAATCAGCCCCAGCATTTT.

This clone was recorded once. This chain connects TRBV19 to TRBJ2-3, with D possibly being TRBD2 (5 bases). Germline V gene data show CDR1 as LNHDA and CDR2 as SQIVND (reference sequence). V lost 4 bases, J lost 0 bases, and 5 bases lay in between. The CDR3 has 13 amino acids. The CDR3 region is CASSSGSTDTQYF. CDR3 in DNA: TGTGCCAGTAGTAGCGGGAGCACAGATACGCAGTATTTT. Drawing the rest from reference TRBV19 and TRBJ2-3, the complete variable domain is DGGITQSPKYLFRKEGQNVTLSCEQNLNHDAMYWYRQDPGQGLRLIYYSQIVNDFQKGDIAEGYSVSREKKESFPLTVTSAQKNPTAFYLCASSSGSTDTQYFGPGTRLTVL.

The chain carries TRBV28 and TRBJ2-3; D uncertain. V was clipped by 7 bases and J by 2 bases, with 16 bases between them. This CDR3 contains 15 residues. In germline, CDR1 is MDHEN, CDR2 SYDVKM. The CDR3 reads CASTALLRNTDTQYF. CDR3 nucleotides: TGTGCCAGCACTGCTCTGCTGCGAAACACAGATACGCAGTATTTT.

This clone was seen just once. This rearrangement joins TRBV2 to TRBJ2-1; TRBD2 matches 14 bases. After removal of 4 bases from V and 8 bases from J, the junction contained 13 bases not matched to a gene. Germline loops: CDR1 SNHLY, CDR2 FYNNEI. CDR3 size: 18 residues. The CDR3 is CASSGGVPGLAGEDEQFF. The CDR3 DNA reads as TGTGCCAGCAGTGGGGGGGTCCCGGGACTAGCGGGAGAAGATGAGCAGTTCTTC.

The V and J genes are TRBV28 and TRBJ2-3; no definite D call. CDR1 and CDR2 (germline): MDHEN, SYDVKM. The V end lost 1 base, the J end lost 1 base, and 6 bases lay between the germline ends. The length of the CDR3 is 14 residues. CDR3 nucleotides: TGTGCCAGCAGTTTATTTGGGGGCACAGATACGCAGTATTTT. It codes for CASSLFGGTDTQYF. Full variable domain (outside the CDR3, taken from reference TRBV28 and TRBJ2-3): DVKVTQSSRYLVKRTGEKVFLECVQDMDHENMFWYRQDPGLGLRLIYFSYDVKMKEKGDIPEGYSVSREKKERFSLILESASTNQTSMYLCASSLFGGTDTQYFGPGTRLTVL.

The chain uses TRBV27 and TRBJ1-6, with D unresolved. Germline assignment: CDR1 MNHEY and CDR2 SMNVEV (reference sequence). The CDR3 totals 14 residues. V was trimmed by 7 bases and J by 8 bases, leaving 15 bases between them. The chain's CDR3 is CASNPLGGDSPLHF. The CDR3 nucleotides read TGTGCCAGCAACCCCCTAGGTGGGGATTCACCCCTCCACTTT.

This chain connects TRBV9 to TRBJ1-4; 7 positions agree with TRBD1. The length of the CDR3 is 15 residues. The ends lost 4 bases at V and 3 bases at J; junction bases unmatched: 6. CDR1 is SGDLS and CDR2 is YYNGEE in the germline V gene. In nucleotides, the CDR3 is TGTGCCAGCAGCACCCTGACAGGGCCTAATGAAAAACTGTTTTTT. This codes for CASSTLTGPNEKLFF.

The rearrangement links TRBV27 to TRBJ1-5; maybe TRBD1 (5 bases). Between the trimmed V and J ends, which lost 6 bases and 3 bases, there was a span of 15 bases. This CDR3 contains 15 residues. The germline CDR1 and CDR2 sequences are MNHEY and SMNVEV (reference sequence). This CDR3 is CASRGVGSINQPQHF. In nucleotides, the CDR3 is TGTGCCAGCAGAGGGGTGGGATCGATCAATCAGCCCCAGCATTTT.

The V and J genes are TRBV11-3 and TRBJ2-3, with D maybe TRBD2 (6 bases). Germline-derived CDR1 and CDR2 are SGHNT and YENEEA. This CDR3 is 16 amino acids long. The V end was cut by 3 bases, the J end by 0 bases, with 13 bases between. CDR3: CASSFGGGGSTDTQYF. CDR3 nucleotide sequence: TGTGCCAGCAGCTTCGGTGGGGGAGGCAGCACAGATACGCAGTATTTT.

This chain links TRBV15 with TRBJ2-2, with TRBD1 identical over 9 bases. The V gene's germline CDR1 is LNHNV and CDR2 YYDKDF (reference sequence). The CDR3 contains 19 residues. With 3 bases clipped from V and 2 bases from J, the junction kept 13 bases outside the gene matches. CDR3: CATSRGGAADRGNTGELFF. The CDR3, as DNA: TGTGCCACCAGCAGGGGTGGGGCCGCGGACAGGGGAAACACCGGGGAGCTGTTTTTT.

The chain recombines TRBV28 with TRBJ2-7; D gene uncertain. CDR1 is MDHEN and CDR2 is SYDVKM in the germline V gene. Trimming cost V 5 bases and J 0 bases, with 11 bases left between them. The CDR3 contains 14 residues. CDR3 DNA: TGTGCCAGCAGTCCCGTGGCGTTCTCCTACGAGCAGTACTTC. It translates to CASSPVAFSYEQYF.

J is TRBJ2-1 and V is TRBV10-2; D not resolved. Germline CDR1 reads WSHSY; CDR2 reads SAAADI. V was shortened by 6 bases and J by 5 bases, with 8 bases between the two germline ends. The CDR3 totals 12 residues. The CDR3 DNA is TGCGCCAGCAGCAGAAGTAACAATGAGCAGTTCTTC. Its translation is CASSRSNNEQFF.

The chain links TRBV13 to TRBJ2-7, with 11 bases aligning to TRBD1. The length of the CDR3 is 15 residues. CDR1 and CDR2 from the germline V gene are PRHDT and FYEKMQ (reference sequence). V was pared by 5 bases and J by 3 bases, with 6 bases of the junction left unmatched. This chain's CDR3 is CASSHSGTGGYEQYF. The CDR3 bases are TGTGCCAGCAGCCATTCGGGGACAGGGGGCTACGAGCAGTACTTC.

The rearrangement joins TRBV4-2 to TRBJ1-1; no clear D. Germline V lookup: CDR1 LGHNA, CDR2 YNFKEQ. V was trimmed by 1 base and J by 4 bases, leaving 10 bases between them. There are 14 residues in the CDR3. The CDR3 coding sequence is TGTGCCAGCAGCCAAGGGGATAGGAGCACTGAAGCTTTCTTT. Translated, it gives CASSQGDRSTEAFF.

CDR3: CASSLLSGTGSYGYTF. CDR3 DNA sequence: TGTGCCAGCAGCTTACTCTCCGGGACAGGGAGCTATGGCTACACCTTC. The chain joins TRBV7-9 to TRBJ1-2; 9 nucleotides line up with TRBD1. V shed 2 bases and J 4 bases; nucleotides not matched to a gene: 8. CDR3 size: 16 residues. The germline gives CDR1 SEHNR, CDR2 FQNEAQ (reference sequence).

The chain has TRBV5-1 and TRBJ2-3; D not certain. CDR3 length: 15 residues. Germline CDR1 and CDR2: SGHRS and YFSETQ. V was cut by 0 bases and J by 2 bases, with 10 bases left in between. CDR3 coding DNA: TGCGCCAGCAGCTTGGCCCCTGTCACCACAGATACGCAGTATTTT. As protein: CASSLAPVTTDTQYF.

V and J are TRBV19 and TRBJ1-1; D is uncertain. Germline CDR1 reads LNHDA; CDR2 reads SQIVND (reference sequence). This CDR3 region has 13 residues. Between the trimmed V and J ends, which lost 4 bases and 2 bases, there was a span of 8 bases. The DNA for the CDR3 is TGTGCCAGTAGTACCGGGGATAACACTGAAGCTTTCTTT. Translating it yields CASSTGDNTEAFF. The full variable domain, completed using reference TRBV19 and TRBJ1-1, is DGGITQSPKYLFRKEGQNVTLSCEQNLNHDAMYWYRQDPGQGLRLIYYSQIVNDFQKGDIAEGYSVSREKKESFPLTVTSAQKNPTAFYLCASSTGDNTEAFFGQGTRLTVV.

The chain links TRBV5-4 to TRBJ2-5, with 10 positions matching TRBD2. This CDR3 has 16 residues. CDR1 and CDR2 (germline): SGHNT, YYREEE (reference sequence). V lost 0 bases, J lost 5 bases, and 7 bases stayed unmatched. The CDR3 DNA follows: TGTGCCAGCAGCTTGGTGGCTAGCGGGAGAGGCGAGACCCAGTACTTC. Translating it yields CASSLVASGRGETQYF.